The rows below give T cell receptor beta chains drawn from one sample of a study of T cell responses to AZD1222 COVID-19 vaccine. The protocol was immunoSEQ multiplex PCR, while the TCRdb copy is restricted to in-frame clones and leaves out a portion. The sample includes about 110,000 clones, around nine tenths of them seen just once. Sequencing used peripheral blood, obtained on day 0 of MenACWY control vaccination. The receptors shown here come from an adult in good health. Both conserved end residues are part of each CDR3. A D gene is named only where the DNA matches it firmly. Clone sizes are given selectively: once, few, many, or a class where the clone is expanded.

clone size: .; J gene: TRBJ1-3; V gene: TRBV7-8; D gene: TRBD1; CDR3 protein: CASSHPRGRRNTIYF; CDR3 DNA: TGTGCCAGCAGCCACCCCAGGGGGCGACGAAACACCATATATTTT
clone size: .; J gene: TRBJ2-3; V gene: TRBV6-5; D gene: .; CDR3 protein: CATGSATDTQYF; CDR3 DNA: TGTGCCACGGGGTCGGCCACAGATACGCAGTATTTT
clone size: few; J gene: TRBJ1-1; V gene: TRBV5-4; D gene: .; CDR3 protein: CASSRGEAEAFF; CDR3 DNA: TGTGCCAGCAGCAGGGGGGAGGCTGAAGCTTTCTTT
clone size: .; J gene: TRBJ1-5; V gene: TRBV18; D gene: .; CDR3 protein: CASSLGTANSNQPQHF; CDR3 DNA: TGTGCCAGCTCCCTTGGGACTGCGAATAGCAATCAGCCCCAGCATTTT
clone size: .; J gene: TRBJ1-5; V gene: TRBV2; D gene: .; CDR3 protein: CASSEAGVQPQHF; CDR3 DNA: TGTGCCAGCAGTGAAGCGGGGGTGCAGCCCCAGCATTTT
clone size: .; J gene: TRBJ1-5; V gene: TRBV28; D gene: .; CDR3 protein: CASSPKTVSNQPQHF; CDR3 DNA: TGTGCCAGCAGTCCAAAGACAGTTAGCAATCAGCCCCAGCATTTT
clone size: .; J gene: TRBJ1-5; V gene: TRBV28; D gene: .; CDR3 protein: CASSFGNQPQHF; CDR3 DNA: TGTGCCAGCAGTTTTGGGAATCAGCCCCAGCATTTT
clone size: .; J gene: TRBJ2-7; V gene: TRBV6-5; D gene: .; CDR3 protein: CASSSPPKQYF; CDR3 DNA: TGTGCCAGCAGCAGCCCACCAAAGCAGTACTTC
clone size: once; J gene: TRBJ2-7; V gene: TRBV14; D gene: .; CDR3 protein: CASSQVGGREQYF; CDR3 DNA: TGTGCCAGCAGCCAAGTCGGGGGAAGGGAGCAGTACTTC
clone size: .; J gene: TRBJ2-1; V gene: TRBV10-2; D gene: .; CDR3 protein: CASSEYGSSYNEQFF; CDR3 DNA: TGCGCCAGCAGTGAGTACGGGAGCTCCTACAATGAGCAGTTCTTC
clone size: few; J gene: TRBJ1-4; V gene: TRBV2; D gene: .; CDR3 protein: CASSEFRGDNEKLFF; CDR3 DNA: TGTGCCAGCAGTGAATTTAGAGGGGATAACGAAAAACTGTTTTTT
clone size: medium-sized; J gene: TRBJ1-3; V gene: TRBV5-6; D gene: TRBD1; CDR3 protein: CASSGTGAYGNTIYF; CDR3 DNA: TGTGCCAGCAGCGGAACAGGGGCTTACGGAAACACCATATATTTT
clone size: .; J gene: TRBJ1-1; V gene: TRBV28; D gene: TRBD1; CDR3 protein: CASSSTGVNTEAFF; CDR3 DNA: TGTGCCAGCAGCTCAACAGGGGTGAACACTGAAGCTTTCTTT
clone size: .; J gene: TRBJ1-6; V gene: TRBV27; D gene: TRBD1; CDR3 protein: CASSLSPGQGGSYNSPLHF; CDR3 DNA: TGTGCCAGCAGTTTATCGCCCGGGCAGGGGGGGTCCTATAATTCACCCCTCCACTTT
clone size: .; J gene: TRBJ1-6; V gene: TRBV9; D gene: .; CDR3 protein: CASSPPGGSNSPLHF; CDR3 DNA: TGTGCCAGCAGTCCCCCCGGGGGCAGTAATTCACCCCTCCACTTT
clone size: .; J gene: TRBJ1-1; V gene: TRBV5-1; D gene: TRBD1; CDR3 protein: CASSLQGFGRVNTEAFF; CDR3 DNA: TGCGCCAGCAGCTTACAGGGGTTTGGGCGGGTGAACACTGAAGCTTTCTTT
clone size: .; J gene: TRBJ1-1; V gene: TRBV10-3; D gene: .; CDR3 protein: CAISDPGSNTEAFF; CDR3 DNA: TGTGCCATCAGTGATCCGGGGTCGAACACTGAAGCTTTCTTT
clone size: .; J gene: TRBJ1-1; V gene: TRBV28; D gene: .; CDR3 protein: CASSFRDRNTEAFF; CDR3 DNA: TGTGCCAGCAGTTTCCGAGACAGGAACACTGAAGCTTTCTTT
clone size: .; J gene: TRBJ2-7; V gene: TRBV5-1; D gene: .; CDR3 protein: CASNDGTYEQYF; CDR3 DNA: TGCGCCAGCAACGACGGGACCTACGAGCAGTACTTC
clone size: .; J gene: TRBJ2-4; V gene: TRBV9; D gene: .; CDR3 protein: CASSVGRVGAKNIQYF; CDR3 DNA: TGTGCCAGCAGCGTAGGAAGGGTCGGGGCCAAAAACATTCAGTACTTC
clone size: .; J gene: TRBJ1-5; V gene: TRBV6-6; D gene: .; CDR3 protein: CASSYSSPSNQPQHF; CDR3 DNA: TGTGCCAGCAGTTACTCATCCCCTAGCAATCAGCCCCAGCATTTT
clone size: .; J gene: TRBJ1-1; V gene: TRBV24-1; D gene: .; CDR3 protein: CATSDDREASRAEAFF; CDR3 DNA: TGTGCCACCAGTGACGACCGGGAGGCGAGTAGAGCTGAAGCTTTCTTT
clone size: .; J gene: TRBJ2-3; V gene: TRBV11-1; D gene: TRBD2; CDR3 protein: CASSLSSGFTDTQYF; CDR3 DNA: TGTGCCAGCAGCTTATCTAGCGGATTCACAGATACGCAGTATTTT
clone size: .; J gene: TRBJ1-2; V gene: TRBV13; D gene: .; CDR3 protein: CASSPGTYGYTF; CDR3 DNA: TGTGCCAGCAGCCCGGGGACGTATGGCTACACCTTC
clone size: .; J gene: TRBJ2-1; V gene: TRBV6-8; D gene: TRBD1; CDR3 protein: CASSVPGQGGNEQFF; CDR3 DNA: TGTGCCAGCAGTGTTCCGGGACAGGGGGGCAATGAGCAGTTCTTC
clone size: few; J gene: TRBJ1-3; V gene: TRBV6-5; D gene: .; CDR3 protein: CASTRTVGNTIYF; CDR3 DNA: TGTGCCAGCACTAGGACGGTTGGAAACACCATATATTTT
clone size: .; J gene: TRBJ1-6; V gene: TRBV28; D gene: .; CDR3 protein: CASTPGGPNSPLHF; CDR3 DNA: TGTGCCAGCACCCCGGGGGGTCCTAATTCACCCCTCCACTTT
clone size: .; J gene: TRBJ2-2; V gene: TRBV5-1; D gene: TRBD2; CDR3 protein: CASSLVLAGENTGELFF; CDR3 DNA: TGCGCCAGCAGCTTGGTACTAGCGGGGGAGAACACCGGGGAGCTGTTTTTT
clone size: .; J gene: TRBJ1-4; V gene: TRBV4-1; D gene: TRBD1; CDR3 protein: CASSQDQLDRGNEKLFF; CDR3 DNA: TGCGCCAGCAGCCAAGACCAACTGGACAGGGGAAATGAAAAACTGTTTTTT
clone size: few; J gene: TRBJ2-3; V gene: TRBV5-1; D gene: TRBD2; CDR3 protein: CASSLFLAGGRGTDTQYF; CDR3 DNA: TGCGCCAGCAGCTTGTTCCTAGCGGGGGGGCGAGGCACAGATACGCAGTATTTT
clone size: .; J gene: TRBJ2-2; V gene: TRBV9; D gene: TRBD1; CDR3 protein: CASSDTGGPDTGELFF; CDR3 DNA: TGTGCCAGCAGCGACACAGGGGGCCCGGACACCGGGGAGCTGTTTTTT
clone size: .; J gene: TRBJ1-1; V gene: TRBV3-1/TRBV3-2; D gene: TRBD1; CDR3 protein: CASSQVVGQVIGTEAFF; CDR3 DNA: TGTGCCAGCAGCCAAGTAGTAGGACAGGTAATTGGCACTGAAGCTTTCTTT
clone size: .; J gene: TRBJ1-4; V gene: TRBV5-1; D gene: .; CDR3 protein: CASSSGQLSTNEKLFF; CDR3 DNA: TGCGCCAGCAGCTCGGGCCAATTATCAACTAATGAAAAACTGTTTTTT
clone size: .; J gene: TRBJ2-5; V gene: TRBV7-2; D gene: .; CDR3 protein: CASSRGTQETQYF; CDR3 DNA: TGTGCCAGCAGCAGAGGGACGCAAGAGACCCAGTACTTC
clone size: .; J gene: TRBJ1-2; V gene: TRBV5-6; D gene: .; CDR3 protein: CASMRELNYGYTF; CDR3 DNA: TGTGCCAGCATGAGAGAACTAAACTATGGCTACACCTTC
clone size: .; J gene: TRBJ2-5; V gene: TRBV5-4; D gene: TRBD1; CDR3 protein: CASSETGGQETQYF; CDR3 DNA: TGTGCCAGCAGCGAAACAGGGGGGCAAGAGACCCAGTACTTC
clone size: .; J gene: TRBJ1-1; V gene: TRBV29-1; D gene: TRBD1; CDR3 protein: CSVATGHPEAFF; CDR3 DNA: TGCAGCGTTGCGACAGGGCATCCCGAAGCTTTCTTT
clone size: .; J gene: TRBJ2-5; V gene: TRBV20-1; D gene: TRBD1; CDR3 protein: CSASGRGLETQYF; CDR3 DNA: TGCAGTGCTAGTGGCAGGGGGCTTGAGACCCAGTACTTC
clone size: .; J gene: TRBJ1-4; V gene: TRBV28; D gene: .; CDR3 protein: CASSSPTPTNEKLFF; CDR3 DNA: TGTGCCAGCAGTTCCCCCACACCGACTAATGAAAAACTGTTTTTT
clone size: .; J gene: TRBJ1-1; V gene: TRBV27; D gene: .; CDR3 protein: CASSSPSGGDTEAFF; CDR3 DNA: TGTGCCAGCAGTTCGCCATCGGGTGGGGACACTGAAGCTTTCTTT
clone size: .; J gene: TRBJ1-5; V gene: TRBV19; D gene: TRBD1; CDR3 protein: CASTPPGQGVFGDQPQHF; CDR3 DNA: TGTGCCAGTACTCCACCGGGACAGGGTGTTTTCGGGGATCAGCCCCAGCATTTT
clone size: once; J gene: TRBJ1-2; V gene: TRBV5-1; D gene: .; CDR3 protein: CASSLESPNYGYTF; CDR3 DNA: TGCGCCAGCAGCTTGGAATCACCCAACTATGGCTACACCTTC
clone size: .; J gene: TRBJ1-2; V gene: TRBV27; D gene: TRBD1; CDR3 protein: CASSFLGQGYGYTF; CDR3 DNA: TGTGCCAGCAGTTTCTTGGGACAGGGCTATGGCTACACCTTC